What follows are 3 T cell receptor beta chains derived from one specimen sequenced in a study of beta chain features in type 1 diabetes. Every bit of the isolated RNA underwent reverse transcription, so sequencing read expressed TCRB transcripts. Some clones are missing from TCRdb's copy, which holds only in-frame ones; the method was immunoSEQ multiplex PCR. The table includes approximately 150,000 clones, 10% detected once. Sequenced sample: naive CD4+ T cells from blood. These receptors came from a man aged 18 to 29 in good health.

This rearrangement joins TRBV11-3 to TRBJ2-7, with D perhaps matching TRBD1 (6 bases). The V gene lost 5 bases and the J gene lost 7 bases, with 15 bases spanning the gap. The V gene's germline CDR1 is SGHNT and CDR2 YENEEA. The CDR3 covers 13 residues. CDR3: CASSRGQGQEQYF. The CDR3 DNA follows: TGTGCCAGCAGCCGAGGGCAGGGGCAAGAGCAGTACTTC.

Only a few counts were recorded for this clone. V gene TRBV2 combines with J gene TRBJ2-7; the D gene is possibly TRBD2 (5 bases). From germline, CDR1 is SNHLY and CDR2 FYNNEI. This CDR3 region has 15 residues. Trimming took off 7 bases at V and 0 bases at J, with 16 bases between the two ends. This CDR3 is CASIAGQRLSYEQYF. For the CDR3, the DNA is TGTGCCAGCATCGCAGGCCAGCGGCTCTCCTACGAGCAGTACTTC.

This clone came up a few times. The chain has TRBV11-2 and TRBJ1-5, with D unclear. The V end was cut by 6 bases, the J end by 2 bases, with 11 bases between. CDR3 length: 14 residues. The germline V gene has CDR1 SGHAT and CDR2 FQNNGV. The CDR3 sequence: CASSPGNGNQPQHF. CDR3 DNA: TGTGCCAGCAGTCCCGGGAATGGCAATCAGCCCCAGCATTTT.